This TCR beta chain was recovered during a study of T-cell reconstitution after alpha-beta-depleted transplantation in children. TCRbeta library construction was performed incorporating unique molecular identifiers. A single record per CDR3 protein comes from TCRdb applying MiXCR to the PCR reads. The sample gives 70,000 to 95,000 distinct CDR3 sequences, roughly a sixth of which show up once; 15% to 20% is in the top ten. This CDR3 has 16 amino acids. V lost 5 bases to trimming and J lost 4 bases; unmatched junction nucleotides: 9. On this clonotype itself: The antigen remains unidentified.

Study outcomes and limitations: There were some patients whose high TCRbeta diversity at day 60 came from surviving recipient T cells and thymic progenitors. Newly made T cells mostly supplied T-cell counts and diversity one year after transplant. Several hundred rapidly expanded clones from non-depleted graft cells reportedly supplied alpha-beta T cells about two months post-transplant.

V and J are TRBV12-3 or TRBV12-4 and TRBJ1-5; TRBD1 matches 9 bases. This receptor was taken from a male patient between 2 and 15 years old who had a stem cell transplant for acute lymphoblastic leukemia, so the T cells may come from the graft donor. The sequenced sample was PBMCs, mostly from graft donor cells, obtained 180 days after TCRalphabeta/CD19-depleted stem cell transplant. This CDR3 reads CASSLGTGLGNQPQHF. The CDR3 DNA is TGTGCCAGCAGTCTTGGGACAGGGTTAGGTAATCAGCCCCAGCATTTT.